The present T cell receptor beta chain was sequenced within a study of cytomegalovirus exposure and HLA in healthy donors. The CDR3 is 15 residues long. The V and J ends lost 6 bases and 4 bases respectively, with 17 bases between them. Germline V gene sequence: CDR1 MNHEY, CDR2 SVGAGI. The PCR had 60 Vbeta and 13 Jbeta primers. Sequencing used immunoSEQ multiplex PCR; TCRdb keeps in-frame clones, though not all of them. The table shows approximately 200,000 clones, with less than 80% occurring only once. The donors (healthy individuals) were bone marrow donors. The specimen was PBMCs. J is TRBJ2-3 and V is TRBV6-5; D perhaps matches TRBD1 (6 bases). The receptor was derived from a woman in her twenties or thirties in good health and CMV-seropositive. The CDR3 sequence: CASRSRGVGADTQYF. CDR3 in DNA: TGTGCCAGCAGGTCCAGGGGCGTGGGGGCAGATACGCAGTATTTT.